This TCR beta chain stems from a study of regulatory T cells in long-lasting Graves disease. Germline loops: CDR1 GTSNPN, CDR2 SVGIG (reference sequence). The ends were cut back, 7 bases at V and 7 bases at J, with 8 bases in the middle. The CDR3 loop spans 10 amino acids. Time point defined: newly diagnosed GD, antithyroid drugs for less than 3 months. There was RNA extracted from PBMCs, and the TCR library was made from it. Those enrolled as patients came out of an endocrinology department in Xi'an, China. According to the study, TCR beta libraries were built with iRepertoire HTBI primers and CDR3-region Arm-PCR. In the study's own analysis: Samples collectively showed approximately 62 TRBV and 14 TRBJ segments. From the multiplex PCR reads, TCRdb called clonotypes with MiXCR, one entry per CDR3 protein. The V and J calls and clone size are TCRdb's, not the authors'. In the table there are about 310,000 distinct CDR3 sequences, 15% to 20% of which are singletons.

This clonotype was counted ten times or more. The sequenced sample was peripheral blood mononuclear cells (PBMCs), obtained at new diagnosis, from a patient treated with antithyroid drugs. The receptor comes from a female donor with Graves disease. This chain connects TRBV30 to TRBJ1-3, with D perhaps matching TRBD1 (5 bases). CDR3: CASGENTIYF. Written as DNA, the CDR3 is TGTGCCTCGGGGGAGAACACCATATATTTT.